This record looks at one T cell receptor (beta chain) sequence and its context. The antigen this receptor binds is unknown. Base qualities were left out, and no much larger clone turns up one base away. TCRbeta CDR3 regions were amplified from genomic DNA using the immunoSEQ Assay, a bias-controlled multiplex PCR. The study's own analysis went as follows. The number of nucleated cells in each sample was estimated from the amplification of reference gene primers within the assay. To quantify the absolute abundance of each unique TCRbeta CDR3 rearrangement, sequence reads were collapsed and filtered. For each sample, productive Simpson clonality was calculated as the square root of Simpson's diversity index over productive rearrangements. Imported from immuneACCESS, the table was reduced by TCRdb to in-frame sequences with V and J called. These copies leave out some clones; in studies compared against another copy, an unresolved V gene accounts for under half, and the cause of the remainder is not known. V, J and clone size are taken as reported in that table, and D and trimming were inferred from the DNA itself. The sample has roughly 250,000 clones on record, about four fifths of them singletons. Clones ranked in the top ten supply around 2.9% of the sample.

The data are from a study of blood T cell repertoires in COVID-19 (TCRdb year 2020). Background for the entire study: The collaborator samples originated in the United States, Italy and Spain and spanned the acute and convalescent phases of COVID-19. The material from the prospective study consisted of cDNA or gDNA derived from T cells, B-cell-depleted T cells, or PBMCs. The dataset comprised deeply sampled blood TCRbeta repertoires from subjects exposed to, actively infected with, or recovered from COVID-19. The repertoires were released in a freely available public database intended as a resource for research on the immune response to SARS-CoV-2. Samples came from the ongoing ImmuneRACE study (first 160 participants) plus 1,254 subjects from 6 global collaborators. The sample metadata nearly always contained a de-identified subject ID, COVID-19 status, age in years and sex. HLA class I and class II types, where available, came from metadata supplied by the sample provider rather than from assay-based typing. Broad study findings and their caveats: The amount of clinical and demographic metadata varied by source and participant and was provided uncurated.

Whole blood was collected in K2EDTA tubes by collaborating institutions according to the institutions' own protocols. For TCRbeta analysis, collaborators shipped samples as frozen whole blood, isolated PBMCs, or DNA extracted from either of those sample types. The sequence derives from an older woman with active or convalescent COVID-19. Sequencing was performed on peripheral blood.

The CDR3 has the sequence CASSLTGGLETQYF. Read as DNA, the sequence is TGTGCCAGCAGCTTAACGGGGGGCCTCGAGACCCAGTACTTC. The rearranged chain carries TRBV7-8 and TRBJ2-5; matching of 7 bases hints at TRBD2 as the D gene. V loses 2 bases of germline sequence and J loses 5 bases, and the interval between the two ends is 12 bases. CDR1 and CDR2 were assigned from the germline V gene as SGHVS and FQNEAQ. From the cysteine up to the phenylalanine, the CDR3 has a length of 14 residues. Only the CDR3 part of the read is kept: 42 bases, read in frame from the first base.